Following are 3 T cell receptor beta chains from one sample sequenced in a study of radiotherapy plus CTLA-4 blockade in lung cancer. The assay was immunoSEQ multiplex PCR, and TCRdb's table has in-frame clones only and misses some. The sample includes tens of thousands of clones, more than 60% of them seen just once. The input for sequencing was peripheral blood, taken from a patient treated with radiotherapy plus ipilimumab. These receptors all come from a human donor with non-small cell lung cancer who had stable disease on radiotherapy plus ipilimumab.

V usage is TRBV7-6 and J usage is TRBJ1-5; D possibly corresponds to TRBD1 (6 bases). The V gene lost 4 bases and the J gene lost 11 bases, with 18 bases spanning the gap. CDR1 SGHVS and CDR2 FNYEAQ come from the germline V gene. The CDR3 spans 14 residues. The CDR3 loop is CASSSPGVGGAQHF. The CDR3 nucleotides are TGTGCCAGCAGCTCTCCCGGGGTAGGGGGGGCCCAGCATTTT.

The V and J genes are TRBV19 and TRBJ1-2, with TRBD1 matching over 7 bases. V was clipped by 6 bases and J by 7 bases; unmatched bases: 8. The CDR3 consists of 13 residues. CDR1 and CDR2 (germline): LNHDA, SQIVND (reference sequence). This CDR3 reads CASRGQFSGGYTF. Written as DNA, the CDR3 is TGTGCCAGTAGGGGACAGTTTTCCGGTGGCTACACCTTC.

This chain connects TRBV10-2 to TRBJ2-5; TRBD2 might be the D (6 bases). The CDR3 loop spans 14 amino acids. CDR1 and CDR2 (germline): WSHSY, SAAADI. V lost 3 bases and J 5 bases, leaving 13 bases between the germline ends. CDR3 DNA sequence: TGCGCCAGCAGTGATGAGGAGGGGAGGGAGACCCAGTACTTC. It codes for CASSDEEGRETQYF.